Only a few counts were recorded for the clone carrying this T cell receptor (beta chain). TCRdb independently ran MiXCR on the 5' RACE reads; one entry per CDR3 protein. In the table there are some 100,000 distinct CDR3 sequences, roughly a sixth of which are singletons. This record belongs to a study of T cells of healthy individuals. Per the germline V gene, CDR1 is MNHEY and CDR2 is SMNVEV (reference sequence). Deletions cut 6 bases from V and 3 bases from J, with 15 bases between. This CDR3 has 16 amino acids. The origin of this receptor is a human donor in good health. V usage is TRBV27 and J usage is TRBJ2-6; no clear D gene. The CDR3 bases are TGTGCCAGCAGCCTCAGACCGTTTAGTGGGGCCAACGTCCTGACTTTC. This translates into CASSLRPFSGANVLTF.